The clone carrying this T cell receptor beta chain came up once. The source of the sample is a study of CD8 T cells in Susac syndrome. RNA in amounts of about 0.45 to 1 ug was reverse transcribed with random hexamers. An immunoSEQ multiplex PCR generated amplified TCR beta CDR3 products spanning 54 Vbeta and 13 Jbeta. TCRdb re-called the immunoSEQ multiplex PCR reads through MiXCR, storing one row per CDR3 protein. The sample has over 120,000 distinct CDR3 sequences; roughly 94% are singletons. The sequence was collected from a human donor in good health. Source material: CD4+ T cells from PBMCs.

The CDR3 nucleotides are TGTGCCAGCAGTTCCCAGGCCCAAGGAGAGACCCAGTACTTC. Encoded protein: CASSSQAQGETQYF. The chain combines TRBV5-6 with TRBJ2-5; D uncertain. Germline CDR1 SGHDT, CDR2 YYEEEE. This CDR3 contains 14 residues. Trimming pared 5 bases from V and 4 bases from J, leaving 15 bases between. Using reference TRBV5-6 and TRBJ2-5 for the parts outside the CDR3, the full variable domain is DAGVTQSPTHLIKTRGQQVTLRCSPKSGHDTVSWYQQALGQGPQFIFQYYEEEERQRGNFPDRFSGHQFPNYSSELNVNALLLGDSALYLCASSSQAQGETQYFGPGTRLLVL.